This record concerns one T cell receptor beta chain sequence. What it binds is not known. Other DNA sequences within the sample encode an identical CDR3. CDR3 length equals 15 residues. The V end was cut by 4 bases, the J end by 2 bases, with 11 bases between. The germline CDR1 and CDR2 sequences are LNHDA and SQIVND (reference sequence). This sample is drawn from a study of shared clonotypes between healthy human individuals. General study findings and limits: Shared clonotypes: roughly 5% naive CD4, 3% to 3.5% naive CD8, 2.3% memory CD4, 0.4% memory CD8.

Assay execution proceeded at the deep level. Generated by immunoSEQ multiplex PCR, the TCRdb table keeps only in-frame clones and is missing some. The data show 550,000 to 700,000 clones, around 78% seen once. This rearrangement joins TRBV19 to TRBJ2-2; tentatively, D is TRBD1 or TRBD2 (6 bases each). The origin of this receptor is a woman in her twenties or thirties in good health. Sequencing was performed on memory CD4+ T cells sorted from blood. Described subset: CD45RA-negative fraction. CDR3 amino acids: CASSRGGSNTGELFF. The CDR3 nucleotides are TGTGCCAGTAGTAGAGGGGGGAGTAACACCGGGGAGCTGTTTTTT.